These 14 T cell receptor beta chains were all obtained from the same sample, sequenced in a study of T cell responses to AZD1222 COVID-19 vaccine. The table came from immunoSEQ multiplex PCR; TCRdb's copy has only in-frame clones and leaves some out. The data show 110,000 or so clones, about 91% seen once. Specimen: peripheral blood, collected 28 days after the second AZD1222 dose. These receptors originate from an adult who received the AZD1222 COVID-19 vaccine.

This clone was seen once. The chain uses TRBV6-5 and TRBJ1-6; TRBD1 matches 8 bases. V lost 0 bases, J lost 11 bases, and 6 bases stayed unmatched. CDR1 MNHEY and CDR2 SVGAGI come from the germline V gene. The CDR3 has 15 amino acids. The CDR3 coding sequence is TGTGCCAGCAGTTACTCGATTTCAGGGGGCGCACCCCTCCACTTT. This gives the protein CASSYSISGGAPLHF.

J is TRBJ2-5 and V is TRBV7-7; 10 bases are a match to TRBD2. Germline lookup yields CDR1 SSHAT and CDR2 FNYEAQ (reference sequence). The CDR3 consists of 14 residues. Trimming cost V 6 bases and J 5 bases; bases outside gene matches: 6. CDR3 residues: CASSRSSGGETQYF. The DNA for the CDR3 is TGTGCCAGCAGTCGTTCTAGCGGGGGCGAGACCCAGTACTTC.

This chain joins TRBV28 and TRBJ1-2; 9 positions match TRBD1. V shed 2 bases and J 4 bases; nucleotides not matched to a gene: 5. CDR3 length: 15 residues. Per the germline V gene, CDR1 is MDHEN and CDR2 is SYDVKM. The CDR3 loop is CASSLPGQGPYGYTF. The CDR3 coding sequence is TGTGCCAGCAGTTTACCCGGACAGGGGCCCTATGGCTACACCTTC.

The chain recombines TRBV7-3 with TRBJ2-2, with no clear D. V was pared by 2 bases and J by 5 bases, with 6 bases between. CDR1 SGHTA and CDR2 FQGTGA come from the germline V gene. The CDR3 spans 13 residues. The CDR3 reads CASSLLGTGELFF. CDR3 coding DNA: TGTGCCAGCAGCTTATTGGGTACCGGGGAGCTGTTTTTT. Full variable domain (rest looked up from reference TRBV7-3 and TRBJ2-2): GAGVSQTPSNKVTEKGKYVELRCDPISGHTALYWYRQSLGQGPEFLIYFQGTGAADDSGLPNDRFFAVRPEGSVSTLKIQRTERGDSAVYLCASSLLGTGELFFGEGSRLTVL.

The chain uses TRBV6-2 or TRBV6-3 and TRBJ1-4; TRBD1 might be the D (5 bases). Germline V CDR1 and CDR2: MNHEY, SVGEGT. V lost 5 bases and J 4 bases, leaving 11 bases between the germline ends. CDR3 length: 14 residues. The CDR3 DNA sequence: TGTGCCAGCAGTACCCGGGACCTTAATGAAAAACTGTTTTTT. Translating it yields CASSTRDLNEKLFF.

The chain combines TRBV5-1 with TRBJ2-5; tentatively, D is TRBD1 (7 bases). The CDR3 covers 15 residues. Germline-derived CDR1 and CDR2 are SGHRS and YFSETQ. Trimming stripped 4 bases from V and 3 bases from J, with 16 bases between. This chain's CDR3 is CASSRGTATKETQYF. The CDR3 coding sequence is TGCGCCAGCAGCCGGGGGACAGCCACCAAAGAGACCCAGTACTTC.

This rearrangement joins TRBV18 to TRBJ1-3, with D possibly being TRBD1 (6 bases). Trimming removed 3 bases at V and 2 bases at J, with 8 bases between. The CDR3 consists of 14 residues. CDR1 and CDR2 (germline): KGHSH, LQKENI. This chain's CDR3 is CASSPGATGNTIYF. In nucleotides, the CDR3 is TGTGCCAGCTCACCGGGGGCCACTGGAAACACCATATATTTT. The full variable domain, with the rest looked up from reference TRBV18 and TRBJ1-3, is NAGVMQNPRHLVRRRGQEARLRCSPMKGHSHVYWYRQLPEEGLKFMVYLQKENIIDESGMPKERFSAEFPKEGPSILRIQQVVRGDSAAYFCASSPGATGNTIYFGEGSWLTVV.

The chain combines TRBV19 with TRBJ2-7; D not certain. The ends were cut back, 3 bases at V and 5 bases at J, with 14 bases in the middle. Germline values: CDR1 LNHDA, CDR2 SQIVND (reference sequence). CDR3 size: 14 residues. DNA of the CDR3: TGTGCCAGTAGTATTTCCCCGTACATCGACGAGCAGTACTTC. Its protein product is CASSISPYIDEQYF.

The CDR3, as DNA: TGTGCCAGCAAGGGGAACACTGAAGCTTTCTTT. Its translation: CASKGNTEAFF. This chain links TRBV6-5 with TRBJ1-1; D remains ambiguous. V shed 7 bases and J shed 1 base, with 4 bases lying between them. There are 11 residues in the CDR3. CDR1 and CDR2 (germline): MNHEY, SVGAGI.

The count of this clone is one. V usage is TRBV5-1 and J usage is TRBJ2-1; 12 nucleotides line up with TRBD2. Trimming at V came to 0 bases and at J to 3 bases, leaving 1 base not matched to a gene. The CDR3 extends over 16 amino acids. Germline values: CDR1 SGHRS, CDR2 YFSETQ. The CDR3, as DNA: TGCGCCAGCAGCTTGGCGACTAGCGGGGGCTACAATGAGCAGTTCTTC. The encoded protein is CASSLATSGGYNEQFF.

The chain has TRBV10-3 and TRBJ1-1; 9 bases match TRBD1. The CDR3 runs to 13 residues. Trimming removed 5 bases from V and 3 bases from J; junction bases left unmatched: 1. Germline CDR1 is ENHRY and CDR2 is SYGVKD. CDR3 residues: CAISRTGDTEAFF. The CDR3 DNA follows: TGTGCCATCAGTAGGACAGGGGACACTGAAGCTTTCTTT.

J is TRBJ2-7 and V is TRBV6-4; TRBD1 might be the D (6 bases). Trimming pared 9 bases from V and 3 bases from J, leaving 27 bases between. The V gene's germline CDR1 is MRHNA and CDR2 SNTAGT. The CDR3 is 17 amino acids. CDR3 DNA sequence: TGTGCCAGTTTCAGCCAGGGACCTATGGGGGCCAACTACGAGCAGTACTTC. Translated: CASFSQGPMGANYEQYF.

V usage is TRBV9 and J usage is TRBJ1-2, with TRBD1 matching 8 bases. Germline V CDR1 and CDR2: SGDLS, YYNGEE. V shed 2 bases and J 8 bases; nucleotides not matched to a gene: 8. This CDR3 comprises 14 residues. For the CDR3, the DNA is TGTGCCAGCAGCGTGTCGACAGGGGAGGGCGGCTACACCTTC. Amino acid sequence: CASSVSTGEGGYTF. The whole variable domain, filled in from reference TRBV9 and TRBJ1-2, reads DSGVTQTPKHLITATGQRVTLRCSPRSGDLSVYWYQQSLDQGLQFLIQYYNGEERAKGNILERFSAQQFPDLHSELNLSSLELGDSALYFCASSVSTGEGGYTFGSGTRLTVV.

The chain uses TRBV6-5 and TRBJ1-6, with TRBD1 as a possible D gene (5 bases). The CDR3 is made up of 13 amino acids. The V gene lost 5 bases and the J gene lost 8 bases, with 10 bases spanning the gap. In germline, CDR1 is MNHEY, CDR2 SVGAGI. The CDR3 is CASSILGDSPLHF. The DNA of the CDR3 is TGTGCCAGCAGTATCCTAGGGGATTCACCCCTCCACTTT.